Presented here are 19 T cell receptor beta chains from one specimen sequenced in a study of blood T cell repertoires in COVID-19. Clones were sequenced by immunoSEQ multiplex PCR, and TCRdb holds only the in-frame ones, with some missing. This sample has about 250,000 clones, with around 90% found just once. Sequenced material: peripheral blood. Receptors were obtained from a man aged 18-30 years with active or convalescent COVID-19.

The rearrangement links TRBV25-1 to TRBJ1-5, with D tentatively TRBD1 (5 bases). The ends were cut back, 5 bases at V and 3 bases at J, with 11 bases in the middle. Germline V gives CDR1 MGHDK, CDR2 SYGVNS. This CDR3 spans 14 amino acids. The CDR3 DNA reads TGTGCCAGCAGTCCCGACAGCCACAATCAGCCCCAGCATTTT. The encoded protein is CASSPDSHNQPQHF. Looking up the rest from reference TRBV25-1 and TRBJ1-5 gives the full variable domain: EADIYQTPRYLVIGTGKKITLECSQTMGHDKMYWYQQDPGMELHLIHYSYGVNSTEKGDLSSESTVSRIRTEHFPLTLESARPSHTSQYLCASSPDSHNQPQHFGDGTRLSIL.

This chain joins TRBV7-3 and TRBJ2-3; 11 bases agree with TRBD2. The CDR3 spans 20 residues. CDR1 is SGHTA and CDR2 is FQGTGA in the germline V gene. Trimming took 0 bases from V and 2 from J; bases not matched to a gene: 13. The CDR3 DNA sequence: TGTGCCAGCAGCTTAACCCCCGCCGGGACTAGCGGAGAACACACAGATACGCAGTATTTT. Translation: CASSLTPAGTSGEHTDTQYF.

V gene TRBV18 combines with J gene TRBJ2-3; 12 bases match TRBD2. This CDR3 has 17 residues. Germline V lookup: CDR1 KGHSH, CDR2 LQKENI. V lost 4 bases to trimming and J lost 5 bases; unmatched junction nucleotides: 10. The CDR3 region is CASSQDILAGGVDTQYF. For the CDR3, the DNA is TGTGCCAGCTCACAAGACATACTAGCGGGAGGTGTAGATACGCAGTATTTT.

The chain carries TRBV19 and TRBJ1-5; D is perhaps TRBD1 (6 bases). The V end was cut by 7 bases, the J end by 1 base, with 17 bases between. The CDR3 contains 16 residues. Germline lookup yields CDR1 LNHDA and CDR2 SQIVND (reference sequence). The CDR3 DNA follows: TGTGCCAGTACCACAGCGCAGGGGATAAGCAATCAGCCCCAGCATTTT. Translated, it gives CASTTAQGISNQPQHF.

The CDR3 region is CAGSRGPMNTGELFF. As DNA, the CDR3 is TGTGCGGGGTCCAGGGGTCCCATGAACACCGGGGAGCTGTTTTTT. V and J are TRBV5-4 and TRBJ2-2, with D possibly TRBD1 on 6 matching bases. The CDR3 extends over 15 amino acids. The V gene's germline CDR1 is SGHNT and CDR2 YYREEE (reference sequence).

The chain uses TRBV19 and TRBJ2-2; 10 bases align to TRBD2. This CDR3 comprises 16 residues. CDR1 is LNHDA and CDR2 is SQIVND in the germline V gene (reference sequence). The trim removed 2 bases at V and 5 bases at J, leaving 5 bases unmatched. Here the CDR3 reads CASSIPRLAGTGELFF. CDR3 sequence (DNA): TGTGCCAGTAGTATACCTCGACTAGCGGGTACCGGGGAGCTGTTTTTT.

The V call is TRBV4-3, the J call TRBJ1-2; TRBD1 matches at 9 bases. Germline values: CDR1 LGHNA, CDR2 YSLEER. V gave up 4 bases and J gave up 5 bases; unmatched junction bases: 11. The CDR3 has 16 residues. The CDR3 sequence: CASSLRLRDREYGYTF. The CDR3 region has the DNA TGCGCCAGCAGCCTTCGCCTCCGGGACAGGGAATATGGCTACACCTTC.

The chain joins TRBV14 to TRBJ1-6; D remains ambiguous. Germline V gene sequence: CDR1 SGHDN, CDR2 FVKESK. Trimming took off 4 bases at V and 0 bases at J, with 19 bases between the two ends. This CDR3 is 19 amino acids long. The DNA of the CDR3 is TGTGCCAGCAGCCCCGAGAGAGGATCAACCCCCTCCTATAATTCACCCCTCCACTTT. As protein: CASSPERGSTPSYNSPLHF.

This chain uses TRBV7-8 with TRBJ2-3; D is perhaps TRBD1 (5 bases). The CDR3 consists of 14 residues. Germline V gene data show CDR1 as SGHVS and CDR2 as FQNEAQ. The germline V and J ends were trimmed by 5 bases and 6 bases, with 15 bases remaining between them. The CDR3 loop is CASSLGPVGDTQYF. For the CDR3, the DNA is TGTGCCAGCAGCCTGGGGCCCGTTGGGGATACGCAGTATTTT.

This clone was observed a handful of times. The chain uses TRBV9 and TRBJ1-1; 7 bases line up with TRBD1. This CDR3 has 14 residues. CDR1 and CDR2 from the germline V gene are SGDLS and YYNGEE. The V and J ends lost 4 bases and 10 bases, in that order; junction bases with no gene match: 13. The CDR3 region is CASSPRGQEVVAFF. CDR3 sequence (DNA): TGTGCCAGCAGCCCGAGAGGACAGGAGGTTGTAGCTTTCTTT.

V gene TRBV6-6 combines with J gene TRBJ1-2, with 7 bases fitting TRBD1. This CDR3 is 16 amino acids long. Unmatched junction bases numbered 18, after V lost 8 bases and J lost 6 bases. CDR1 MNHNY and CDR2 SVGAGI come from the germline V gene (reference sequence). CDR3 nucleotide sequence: TGTGCCAGCGGAATAATAACCGGGACAGCTTTTGATGGCTACACCTTC. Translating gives CASGIITGTAFDGYTF.

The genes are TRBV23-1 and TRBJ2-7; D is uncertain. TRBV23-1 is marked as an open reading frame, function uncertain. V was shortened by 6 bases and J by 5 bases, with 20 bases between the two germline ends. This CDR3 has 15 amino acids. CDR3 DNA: TGCGCCAGCAGAATCCCCACCTCGAGGAGCAACGAGCAGTACTTC. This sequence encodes CASRIPTSRSNEQYF.

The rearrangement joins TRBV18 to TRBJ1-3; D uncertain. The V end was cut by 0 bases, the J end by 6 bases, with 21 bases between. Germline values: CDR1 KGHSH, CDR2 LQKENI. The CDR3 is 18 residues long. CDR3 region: CASSPPVQNRESANTIYF. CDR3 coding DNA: TGTGCCAGCTCACCACCGGTCCAAAATAGAGAGTCCGCAAACACCATATATTTT.

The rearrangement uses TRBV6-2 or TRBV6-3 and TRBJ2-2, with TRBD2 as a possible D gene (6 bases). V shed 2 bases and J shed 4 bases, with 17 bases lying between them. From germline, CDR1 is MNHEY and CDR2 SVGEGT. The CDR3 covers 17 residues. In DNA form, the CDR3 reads TGTGCCAGCAGTTACAGGAGGGTAAATAGTTTCACCGGGGAGCTGTTTTTT. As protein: CASSYRRVNSFTGELFF.

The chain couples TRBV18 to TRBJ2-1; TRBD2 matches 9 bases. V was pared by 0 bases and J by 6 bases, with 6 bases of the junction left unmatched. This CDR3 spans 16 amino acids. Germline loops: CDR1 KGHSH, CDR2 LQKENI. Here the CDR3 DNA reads TGTGCCAGCTCACCACCCGGCGGGGGGGTGCGCAATGAGCAGTTCTTC. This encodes CASSPPGGGVRNEQFF.

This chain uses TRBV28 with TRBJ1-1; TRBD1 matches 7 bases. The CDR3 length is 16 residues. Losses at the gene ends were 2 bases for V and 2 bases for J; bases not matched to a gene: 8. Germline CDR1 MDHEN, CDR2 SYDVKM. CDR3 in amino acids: CASSLTYRGANTEAFF. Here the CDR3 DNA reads TGTGCCAGCAGTTTAACATACAGGGGAGCCAACACTGAAGCTTTCTTT.

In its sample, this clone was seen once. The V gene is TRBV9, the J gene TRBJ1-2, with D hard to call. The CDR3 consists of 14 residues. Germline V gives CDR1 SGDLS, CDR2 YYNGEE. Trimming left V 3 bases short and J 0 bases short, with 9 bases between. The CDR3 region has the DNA TGTGCCAGCAGCGGGGCCCGCGCTAACTATGGCTACACCTTC. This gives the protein CASSGARANYGYTF.

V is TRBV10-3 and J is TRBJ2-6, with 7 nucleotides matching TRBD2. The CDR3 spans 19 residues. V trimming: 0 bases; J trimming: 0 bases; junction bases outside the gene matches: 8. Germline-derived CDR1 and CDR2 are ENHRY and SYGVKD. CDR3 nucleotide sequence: TGTGCCATCAGTGAGTCGGCAGGACTAGGATCCTCTGGGGCCAACGTCCTGACTTTC. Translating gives CAISESAGLGSSGANVLTF.

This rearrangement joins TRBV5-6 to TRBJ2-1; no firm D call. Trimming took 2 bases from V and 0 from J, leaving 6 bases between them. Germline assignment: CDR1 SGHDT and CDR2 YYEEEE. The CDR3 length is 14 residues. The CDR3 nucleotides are TGTGCCAGCAGCTTCGCGGCCTCCTACAATGAGCAGTTCTTC. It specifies CASSFAASYNEQFF.